Detailed here is one TCR beta chain. As yet, its antigen is unknown. CDR3 size: 16 residues. V lost 0 bases, J lost 4 bases, and 8 bases stayed unmatched. Per the germline V gene, CDR1 is DFQATT and CDR2 is SNEGSKA (reference sequence). The sample is drawn from a study of post-analysis software for immune sequencing data. Findings of the study overall: Relative to controls, patients had 5 or 6 TRBV segments at higher frequency, with TRBV5-6, TRBV5-1 and TRBV20-1 among these.

cDNA libraries of TCR beta carried unique molecular identifiers. TCRdb passed the PCR reads through MiXCR, listing each CDR3 protein once. This table holds more than 450,000 distinct CDR3 sequences, 34% found once. The sequenced sample was blood. This TCR was sampled from a girl aged 2-17 years with multiple sclerosis. The chain recombines TRBV20-1 with TRBJ2-7; 11 bases agree with TRBD1. DNA of the CDR3: TGCAGTGCTAGAGATTCCTCGGGACAGGGGGGATACGAGCAGTACTTC. Translating it yields CSARDSSGQGGYEQYF.